Each of the 19 T cell receptor beta chains below was sequenced from the same sample in a study of early T cells in non-severe SARS-CoV-2 infection. Each CDR3 protein is one row after TCRdb ran MiXCR on the 5' RACE reads. There are more than 65,000 distinct CDR3 sequences in the sample; less than 15% occur only once, and 5.2% lies in the top ten. Sequenced material: whole blood. Receptors were obtained from an adult who was a healthcare worker with PCR-confirmed SARS-CoV-2 infection or an uninfected control (not recorded which).

In its sample, this clonotype was seen many times. This CDR3 reads CASSLDPGGLNSPLHF. The CDR3 region has the DNA TGTGCCAGCAGCTTAGATCCAGGGGGCCTGAATTCACCCCTCCACTTT. This rearrangement joins TRBV7-8 to TRBJ1-6, with 8 bases lining up with TRBD1. Trimming cost V 1 base and J 7 bases; bases outside gene matches: 6. The CDR3 spans 16 residues. Per germline, CDR1 SGHVS and CDR2 FQNEAQ.

The chain recombines TRBV11-2 with TRBJ2-1; 9 positions match TRBD2. The CDR3 extends over 18 amino acids. Germline values: CDR1 SGHAT, CDR2 FQNNGV. Losses at the gene ends were 0 bases for V and 0 bases for J; bases not matched to a gene: 6. The CDR3 sequence is CASSLDRNSGSSYNEQFF. Written as DNA, the CDR3 is TGTGCCAGCAGCTTAGACAGAAATAGCGGGAGCTCCTACAATGAGCAGTTCTTC.

The chain joins TRBV5-1 to TRBJ1-6; the match to TRBD1 covers 9 bases. J gave up 9 bases and V 4 bases, and 11 bases lay outside the gene matches. CDR3 size: 16 residues. The V gene's germline CDR1 is SGHRS and CDR2 YFSETQ. The DNA for the CDR3 is TGCGCCAGCAGCATAACCGGGACAGGGTTTCGTTCACCCCTCCACTTT. It codes for CASSITGTGFRSPLHF.

This clonotype was seen more than once but under ten times. The V gene is TRBV12-3 or TRBV12-4, the J gene TRBJ2-3; D gene unclear. The CDR3 loop spans 14 amino acids. Trimming took off 7 bases at V and 3 bases at J, with 14 bases between the two ends. CDR3 nucleotide sequence: TGTGCCAGCAATACGTGGTCGACTACAGATACGCAGTATTTT. Translated, it gives CASNTWSTTDTQYF.

In DNA, the CDR3 is TGTGCCAGCAGCTTTACAGGGACGGGCGAGCAGTTCTTC. Translation gives CASSFTGTGEQFF. The chain couples TRBV5-4 to TRBJ2-1; possibly TRBD1 for D (6 bases). The germline V gene has CDR1 SGHNT and CDR2 YYREEE (reference sequence). The V end lost 2 bases, the J end lost 10 bases, and 13 bases lay between the germline ends. This CDR3 comprises 13 residues. Based on the CDR3 plus reference TRBV5-4 and TRBJ2-1, the full variable domain is ETGVTQSPTHLIKTRGQQVTLRCSSQSGHNTVSWYQQALGQGPQFIFQYYREEENGRGNFPPRFSGLQFPNYSSELNVNALELDDSALYLCASSFTGTGEQFFGPGTRLTVL.

The chain uses TRBV12-3 or TRBV12-4 and TRBJ1-1; D not resolved. The CDR3 extends over 15 amino acids. The V gene lost 6 bases and the J gene lost 6 bases, with 20 bases spanning the gap. As DNA, the CDR3 is TGTGCCAGCAGCTACCCGGTAGGCCCGAAGGCTGAAGCTTTCTTT. This sequence encodes CASSYPVGPKAEAFF.

This clonotype came up a few times. The V and J genes are TRBV5-1 and TRBJ2-1; TRBD2 matches at 8 bases. The germline V gene encodes CDR1 SGHRS and CDR2 YFSETQ. Trimming removed 2 bases from V and 5 bases from J; junction bases left unmatched: 9. This CDR3 is 16 amino acids long. The CDR3 DNA reads as TGCGCCAGCAGCTTCGAGCCTCCGGGACTAGACAATGAGCAGTTCTTC. Its protein product is CASSFEPPGLDNEQFF.

The CDR3 loop reads CSVEGDRGQDTQYF. The CDR3, as DNA: TGCAGCGTTGAAGGGGACAGGGGGCAAGATACGCAGTATTTT. The chain combines TRBV29-1 with TRBJ2-3, with 12 nucleotides matching TRBD1. CDR1 SQVTM and CDR2 ANQGSEA come from the germline V gene. V lost 1 base to trimming and J lost 5 bases; unmatched junction nucleotides: 1. This CDR3 has 14 residues.

V usage is TRBV11-2 and J usage is TRBJ2-4; 13 nucleotides align to TRBD2. The CDR3 spans 14 residues. Per the germline V gene, CDR1 is SGHAT and CDR2 is FQNNGV. The V gene end was trimmed by 0 bases and the J gene end by 12 bases; junction bases not matched to a gene: 2. CDR3 nucleotides: TGTGCCAGCAGCTTAGAACTAGCGGGGGGGACTCAGTACTTC. Its protein product is CASSLELAGGTQYF. The full variable domain, in which reference TRBV11-2 and TRBJ2-4 provide the parts outside the CDR3, is EAGVAQSPRYKIIEKRQSVAFWCNPISGHATLYWYQQILGQGPKLLIQFQNNGVVDDSQLPKDRFSAERLKGVDSTLKIQPAKLEDSAVYLCASSLELAGGTQYFGAGTRLSVL.

This clonotype was found many times. V gene TRBV7-6 combines with J gene TRBJ2-1, with D tentatively TRBD2 (5 bases). V dropped 0 bases and J dropped 8 bases, with 17 bases sitting between them. The germline CDR1 and CDR2 sequences are SGHVS and FNYEAQ. The CDR3 extends over 16 amino acids. This CDR3 is CASSLAGEVAGDEQFF. In nucleotides, the CDR3 is TGTGCCAGCAGCTTAGCGGGCGAGGTGGCGGGCGATGAGCAGTTCTTC.

This clonotype was found many times. V and J are TRBV12-3 or TRBV12-4 and TRBJ2-4; D perhaps matches TRBD2 (5 bases). The CDR3 totals 15 residues. Trimming cost V 5 bases and J 2 bases, with 13 bases left between them. Here the CDR3 reads CASSPRVRPKNIQYF. CDR3 coding DNA: TGTGCCAGCAGTCCGAGGGTTCGGCCCAAAAACATTCAGTACTTC.

The rearrangement uses TRBV6-1 and TRBJ1-1, with D possibly TRBD1 on 5 matching bases. From germline, CDR1 is MNHNS and CDR2 SASEGT. This CDR3 is 14 amino acids long. Trimming removed 6 bases from V and 2 bases from J, with 13 bases in between. The CDR3 here is CASRVRDGNTEAFF. CDR3 nucleotides: TGTGCCAGCAGGGTCCGGGACGGAAACACTGAAGCTTTCTTT.

This clonotype was seen many times. This chain joins TRBV9 and TRBJ2-2, with TRBD2 as a possible D gene (6 bases). CDR1 is SGDLS, CDR2 YYNGEE, per germline. The CDR3 has 13 residues. V dropped 4 bases and J dropped 6 bases, with 10 bases sitting between them. The CDR3: CASSYGGSGELFF. Written as DNA, the CDR3 is TGTGCCAGCAGCTATGGAGGGTCCGGGGAGCTGTTTTTT.

To note about this clonotype: A much larger clone lies one base from this, so it may be a read error. The chain couples TRBV2 to TRBJ2-5, with a possible D match to TRBD2 (5 bases). Trimming stripped 7 bases from V and 5 bases from J, with 14 bases between. There are 13 residues in the CDR3. The germline CDR1 and CDR2 sequences are SNHLY and FYNNEI. CDR3 protein: CASTLEGVETQYF. For the CDR3, the DNA is TGTGCCAGCACGCTAGAGGGAGTTGAGACCCAGTACTTC.

The V call is TRBV7-9, the J call TRBJ2-3, with D unresolved. The ends were cut back, 3 bases at V and 6 bases at J, with 13 bases in the middle. Germline CDR1 and CDR2: SEHNR and FQNEAQ (reference sequence). The length of the CDR3 is 14 residues. This CDR3 reads CASSFLDRRDTQYF. The DNA of the CDR3 is TGTGCCAGCAGCTTCCTTGATCGCAGGGATACGCAGTATTTT.

This clonotype was found a few times. A junction end diverges from the germline sequence, so it may reflect a read error. V is TRBV3-1 and J is TRBJ2-4; 7 nucleotides match TRBD2. The CDR3 is made up of 15 amino acids. CDR1 is LGHDT, CDR2 YNNKEL, per germline (reference sequence). The CDR3 coding sequence is TGTGCCAGCAGTCATGAGGCGGGAGCCATAAACATTCAGTACTTC. Its protein product is CASSHEAGAINIQYF.

This clonotype has a handful of counts. This sequence joins TRBV3-1 and TRBJ1-6; possible D gene TRBD1, 5 bases. The CDR3 is 11 residues long. Germline-derived CDR1 and CDR2 are LGHDT and YNNKEL (reference sequence). The germline V and J ends were trimmed by 1 base and 13 bases, with 5 bases remaining between them. CDR3 residues: CASSQGGPLHF. DNA of the CDR3: TGTGCCAGCAGCCAAGGGGGGCCCCTCCACTTT.

This clonotype has at least ten counts. The chain is built from TRBV7-6 and TRBJ2-1; the match to TRBD2 covers 7 bases. Germline V CDR1 and CDR2: SGHVS, FNYEAQ. The CDR3 extends over 15 amino acids. The ends lost 5 bases at V and 8 bases at J; junction bases unmatched: 12. CDR3 DNA: TGTGCCAGCAGCCAACTAGCGAACCTTTTGCATGAGCAGTTCTTC. Its protein product is CASSQLANLLHEQFF.

The chain uses TRBV20-1 and TRBJ1-2; D unresolved. The V gene's germline CDR1 is DFQATT and CDR2 SNEGSKA (reference sequence). Deletions cut 6 bases from V and 4 bases from J, with 9 bases between. The CDR3 consists of 11 residues. This chain's CDR3 is CSAEGVYGYTF. CDR3 nucleotides: TGCAGTGCCGAGGGAGTCTATGGCTACACCTTC.